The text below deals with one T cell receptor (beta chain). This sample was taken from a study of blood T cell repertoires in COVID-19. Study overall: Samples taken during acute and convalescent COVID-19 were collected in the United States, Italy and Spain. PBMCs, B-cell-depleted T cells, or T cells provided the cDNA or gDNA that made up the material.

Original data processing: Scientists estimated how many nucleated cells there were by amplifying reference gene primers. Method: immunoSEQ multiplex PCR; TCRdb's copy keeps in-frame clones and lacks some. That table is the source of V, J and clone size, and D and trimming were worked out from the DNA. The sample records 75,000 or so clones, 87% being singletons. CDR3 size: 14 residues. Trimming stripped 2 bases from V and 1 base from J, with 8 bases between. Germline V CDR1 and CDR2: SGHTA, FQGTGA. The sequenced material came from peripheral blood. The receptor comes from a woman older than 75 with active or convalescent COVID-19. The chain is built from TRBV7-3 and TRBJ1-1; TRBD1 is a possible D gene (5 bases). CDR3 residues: CASSLGGTNTEAFF. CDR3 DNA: TGTGCCAGCAGCTTAGGAGGGACGAACACTGAAGCTTTCTTT.